Listed here are 24 T cell receptor beta chains from one sample, sequenced in a study of T cell clones after liver transplantation (dated by TCRdb to about 2019). Preparation of the library involved the immunoSEQ multiplex PCR assay. TCRdb holds this immuneACCESS table with in-frame rearrangements only. Some clones are missing; in checked studies, unresolved V genes explain under half, and the rest has no known cause. In all, the sample holds some 59,000 clones, and 65% to 75% of those were seen once. The top ten hold approximately 16% of the sample. This specimen's time point label, interpreted: pre-transplant. The input for sequencing was CD4+ T cells from blood, taken before liver transplant. The receptors come from a human donor who received a liver transplant.

In this sample, this clone turned up many times. The V call is TRBV7-2, the J call TRBJ1-5, with D maybe TRBD1 (5 bases). Germline assignment: CDR1 SGHTA and CDR2 FQGNSA. V was shortened by 3 bases and J by 4 bases, with 10 bases between the two germline ends. The CDR3 loop spans 14 amino acids. The CDR3 region is CASSLGGGNQPQHF. CDR3 coding DNA: TGTGCCAGCAGCTTGGGCGGGGGGAATCAGCCCCAGCATTTT.

The rearrangement links TRBV10-2 to TRBJ2-7; tentative D call: TRBD2 (6 bases). V gave up 5 bases and J gave up 4 bases, with 15 bases separating them. Germline V gene data show CDR1 as WSHSY and CDR2 as SAAADI. There are 14 residues in the CDR3. For the CDR3, the DNA is TGCGCCAGCAGTTCCCCGGGACTTCAATACGAGCAGTACTTC. The encoded protein is CASSSPGLQYEQYF.

This clone appeared many times. V usage is TRBV7-2 and J usage is TRBJ1-1; D not certain. Germline V CDR1 and CDR2: SGHTA, FQGNSA. Trimming shortened V by 3 bases and J by 4 bases, and 15 bases separated the two germline ends. The CDR3 runs 15 residues. The CDR3 loop is CASSLNGPAGTEAFF. The CDR3 DNA reads TGTGCCAGCAGCTTGAACGGGCCTGCGGGCACTGAAGCTTTCTTT.

The chain links TRBV19 to TRBJ2-7, with 9 bases matching TRBD1. CDR3 size: 14 residues. The V gene's germline CDR1 is LNHDA and CDR2 SQIVND (reference sequence). Trimming took 6 bases from V and 5 from J; bases not matched to a gene: 8. The DNA of the CDR3 is TGTGCCAGTAGATCGGACAGGGGTTTCGACGAGCAGTACTTC. It encodes CASRSDRGFDEQYF.

For the CDR3, the DNA is TGCGCCAGCAGCCACGGGACAGGGACCACTCAGCCCCAGCATTTT. Protein: CASSHGTGTTQPQHF. V is TRBV4-1 and J is TRBJ1-5; 9 bases map to TRBD1. This CDR3 region has 15 residues. V lost 3 bases, J lost 6 bases, and 6 bases stayed unmatched. Germline CDR1 and CDR2: MGHRA and YSYEKL.

This clone turned up a few times. The rearrangement links TRBV6-5 to TRBJ1-4; weak D call: TRBD1 (6 bases). V dropped 6 bases and J dropped 4 bases, with 9 bases sitting between them. This CDR3 has 13 residues. Germline V CDR1 and CDR2: MNHEY, SVGAGI. The CDR3 sequence is CASSDRFNEKLFF. In nucleotides, the CDR3 is TGTGCCAGCAGCGACAGGTTTAATGAAAAACTGTTTTTT.

The CDR3 spells CASSLDPGQTEKLFF. In nucleotides, the CDR3 is TGTGCCAGCAGCTTAGATCCAGGGCAAACTGAAAAACTGTTTTTT. The J gene is TRBJ1-4, the V gene TRBV7-2; weak D call: TRBD1 (5 bases). The length of the CDR3 is 15 residues. V shed 1 base and J shed 7 bases, with 13 bases lying between them. CDR1 is SGHTA and CDR2 is FQGNSA in the germline V gene.

This CDR3 reads CASSPRRVIPGLTSTDTQYF. The CDR3 nucleotides are TGTGCCAGCAGCCCCCGAAGGGTAATTCCGGGACTGACTAGCACAGATACGCAGTATTTT. The genes are TRBV7-6 and TRBJ2-3, with a weak D call TRBD2 (6 bases). The CDR3 sequence is 20 residues long. Looked up from germline, CDR1 is SGHVS and CDR2 is FNYEAQ. V lost 5 bases to trimming and J lost 0 bases, with 27 bases between them. Drawing the rest from reference TRBV7-6 and TRBJ2-3, the complete variable domain is GAGVSQSPRYKVTKRGQDVALRCDPISGHVSLYWYRQALGQGPEFLTYFNYEAQQDKSGLPNDRFSAERPEGSISTLTIQRTEQRDSAMYRCASSPRRVIPGLTSTDTQYFGPGTRLTVL.

The rearrangement links TRBV6-5 to TRBJ1-1; 9 nucleotides align to TRBD1. Germline V gene data show CDR1 as MNHEY and CDR2 as SVGAGI. V dropped 5 bases and J dropped 5; count of bases not matched to a gene: 3. The CDR3 spans 13 residues. The CDR3 reads CASSRDRATEAFF. The CDR3 nucleotides are TGTGCCAGCAGTCGGGACAGGGCTACTGAAGCTTTCTTT.

With regard to this clone: At one end, the junction sequence differs from germline, possibly due to a read error. The gene calls are TRBV10-3 and TRBJ1-1; 10 bases fit TRBD1. The germline gives CDR1 ENHRY, CDR2 SYGVKD. The CDR3 consists of 17 residues. The CDR3 bases are TGTGCCATCAGTGCGACAGGGGGCGGCAATTTGAATACTGAAGCTTTCTTT. This gives the protein CAISATGGGNLNTEAFF.

This clone was detected a few times. The rearrangement joins TRBV10-1 to TRBJ2-7, with D maybe TRBD2 (5 bases). Per the germline V gene, CDR1 is WNHNN and CDR2 is SYGVQD (reference sequence). The CDR3 has 12 residues. The V end lost 8 bases, the J end lost 6 bases, and 14 bases lay between the germline ends. In nucleotides, the CDR3 is TGCGCCAGCCAACCCGGGATTGGCGAGCAGTACTTC. Amino acids: CASQPGIGEQYF.

This chain joins TRBV2 and TRBJ1-5; D possibly corresponds to TRBD1 (5 bases). Deletions cut 4 bases from V and 0 bases from J, with 7 bases between. This CDR3 is 14 amino acids long. Per germline, CDR1 SNHLY and CDR2 FYNNEI. The CDR3 spells CASSGGGSNQPQHF. DNA for the CDR3: TGTGCCAGCAGTGGGGGGGGTAGCAATCAGCCCCAGCATTTT.

CDR3 region: CATRQGPYNEQFF. Here the CDR3 DNA reads TGTGCCACTAGACAGGGTCCCTACAATGAGCAGTTCTTC. This chain joins TRBV21-1 and TRBJ2-1; TRBD1, the table's D call, lacks a check against the DNA. TRBV21-1 is a documented pseudogene. This CDR3 region has 13 residues.

V gene TRBV18 combines with J gene TRBJ1-5; D unresolved. The germline gives CDR1 KGHSH, CDR2 LQKENI. V was cut by 5 bases and J by 4 bases, with 6 bases left in between. The CDR3 is made up of 12 amino acids. This CDR3 is CASSETNQPQHF. CDR3 sequence (DNA): TGTGCCAGCTCAGAGACAAATCAGCCCCAGCATTTT.

This clone has just one count. The chain carries TRBV28 and TRBJ1-1; no definite D call. The CDR3 runs to 13 residues. CDR1 is MDHEN and CDR2 is SYDVKM in the germline V gene. Trimming pared 7 bases from V and 0 bases from J, leaving 9 bases between. The CDR3: CASMRALNTEAFF. CDR3 DNA sequence: TGTGCCAGCATGCGGGCTTTGAACACTGAAGCTTTCTTT.

V gene TRBV11-2 combines with J gene TRBJ2-1, with D unresolved. The CDR3 extends over 15 amino acids. Trimming cost V 4 bases and J 2 bases, with 12 bases left between them. CDR1 SGHAT and CDR2 FQNNGV come from the germline V gene. Here the CDR3 reads CASSSSRLTYNEQFF. DNA for the CDR3: TGTGCCAGCAGCTCTTCCAGGTTAACCTACAATGAGCAGTTCTTC.

This clone was found many times. The chain combines TRBV6-1 with TRBJ1-5; 9 nucleotides line up with TRBD1. Per the germline V gene, CDR1 is MNHNS and CDR2 is SASEGT. J gave up 5 bases and V 4 bases, and 6 bases lay outside the gene matches. The CDR3 covers 15 residues. CDR3 sequence: CASSVTGGTDQPQHF. For the CDR3, the DNA is TGTGCCAGCAGTGTCACAGGGGGCACGGATCAGCCCCAGCATTTT.

This chain connects TRBV27 to TRBJ2-7; possible D gene TRBD1, 6 bases. Trimming took off 4 bases at V and 8 bases at J, with 15 bases between the two ends. The germline CDR1 and CDR2 sequences are MNHEY and SMNVEV (reference sequence). The CDR3 totals 13 residues. CDR3 coding DNA: TGTGCCAGCAGTTGGGCGGCAGGGACACAGCAGTACTTC. It codes for CASSWAAGTQQYF.

The CDR3 DNA reads as TGTGCCAGCAGCTTAGAATACCGCGGGGGAAGCACAGATACGCAGTATTTT. Its translation: CASSLEYRGGSTDTQYF. J is TRBJ2-3 and V is TRBV11-3; 7 bases map to TRBD2. The CDR3 consists of 17 residues. Germline V gene data show CDR1 as SGHNT and CDR2 as YENEEA. The J segment lost 0 bases and the V segment lost 0 bases, leaving 6 bases of the junction unmatched.

The table lists this clone with a few counts. V usage is TRBV5-1 and J usage is TRBJ1-2; maybe TRBD1 (5 bases). From germline, CDR1 is SGHRS and CDR2 YFSETQ. Between the trimmed V and J ends, which lost 4 bases and 3 bases, there was a span of 16 bases. This CDR3 spans 15 amino acids. Here the CDR3 DNA reads TGCGCCAGCAGCCTGGGCGGGGGGAACTACTATGGCTACACCTTC. Translation: CASSLGGGNYYGYTF. Variable domain in full (rest from reference TRBV5-1 and TRBJ1-2): KAGVTQTPRYLIKTRGQQVTLSCSPISGHRSVSWYQQTPGQGLQFLFEYFSETQRNKGNFPGRFSGRQFSNSRSEMNVSTLELGDSALYLCASSLGGGNYYGYTFGSGTRLTVV.

The chain uses TRBV15 and TRBJ2-5; possible D gene TRBD1, 6 bases. Germline values: CDR1 LNHNV, CDR2 YYDKDF (reference sequence). Trimming took off 5 bases at V and 2 bases at J, with 12 bases between the two ends. The CDR3 is 14 amino acids. In nucleotides, the CDR3 is TGTGCCACCAGCCGGAGACAGGAACAAGAGACCCAGTACTTC. Amino acids: CATSRRQEQETQYF. Combining the CDR3 with reference TRBV15 and TRBJ2-5 gives the whole variable domain DAMVIQNPRYQVTQFGKPVTLSCSQTLNHNVMYWYQQKSSQAPKLLFHYYDKDFNNEADTPDNFQSRRPNTSFCFLDIRSPGLGDTAMYLCATSRRQEQETQYFGPGTRLLVL.

The J gene is TRBJ2-2, the V gene TRBV2; D might be TRBD1 (5 bases). V lost 4 bases and J lost 0, with 9 bases in between. Germline CDR1 and CDR2: SNHLY and FYNNEI. This CDR3 region has 15 residues. CDR3 amino acids: CASSAQGSNTGELFF. In DNA form, the CDR3 reads TGTGCCAGCAGTGCCCAGGGATCGAACACCGGGGAGCTGTTTTTT.

The chain uses TRBV7-9 and TRBJ1-6, with D maybe TRBD1 (5 bases). Germline CDR1 and CDR2: SEHNR and FQNEAQ (reference sequence). The CDR3 runs to 13 residues. Trimming took 5 bases from V and 13 from J, leaving 15 bases between them. The CDR3 bases are TGTGCCAGCAGCCTTCCGACAGCTTCGCCCCTCCACTTT. As protein: CASSLPTASPLHF. Filled out from reference TRBV7-9 and TRBJ1-6, the complete variable domain reads DTGVSQNPRHKITKRGQNVTFRCDPISEHNRLYWYRQTLGQGPEFLTYFQNEAQLEKSRLLSDRFSAERPKGSFSTLEIQRTEQGDSAMYLCASSLPTASPLHFGNGTRLTVT.

The rearrangement links TRBV11-3 to TRBJ2-1; 8 bases map to TRBD2. CDR3 length equals 14 residues. Germline V gene sequence: CDR1 SGHNT, CDR2 YENEEA. The trim removed 5 bases at V and 5 bases at J, leaving 5 bases unmatched. CDR3 sequence (DNA): TGTGCCAGCAGCGAGGGACTAGGAAACAATGAGCAGTTCTTC. Its translation is CASSEGLGNNEQFF.